The 8 T cell receptor beta chains below were found in one sample sequenced in a study of human T cells and chemical hapten exposure. Time point reported: pre-sensitization, week 0. Treatment in this sample: therapeutic diphenylcyclopropenone sensitization with weekly scalp DPC. TCRdb used MiXCR to reprocess the RACE reads, holding one entry per CDR3 protein. The data show about 40,000 distinct CDR3 sequences, about 11% seen once. Sequenced material: whole blood, taken in connection with sensitization to the hapten diphenylcyclopropenone (DPC). All receptors derive from a man aged 30-40 years with alopecia areata. Some clones in this sample may be carry-over from other donors' samples.

Only a few counts were recorded for this clonotype. V is TRBV5-1 and J is TRBJ2-1; D is uncertain. The CDR3 totals 11 residues. V lost 4 bases and J 10 bases, leaving 9 bases between the germline ends. CDR1 is SGHRS and CDR2 is YFSETQ in the germline V gene. CDR3 amino acids: CASSRGPEQFF. The CDR3 DNA sequence: TGCGCCAGCAGCCGCGGACCCGAGCAGTTCTTC. The whole variable domain, remainder taken from reference TRBV5-1 and TRBJ2-1, is KAGVTQTPRYLIKTRGQQVTLSCSPISGHRSVSWYQQTPGQGLQFLFEYFSETQRNKGNFPGRFSGRQFSNSRSEMNVSTLELGDSALYLCASSRGPEQFFGPGTRLTVL.

This clonotype has ten or more counts. CDR3 sequence reads: CSALGKGRSDTQYF. The CDR3 DNA sequence: TGCAGTGCGTTAGGGAAGGGTCGGTCCGATACGCAGTATTTT. V and J are TRBV20-1 and TRBJ2-3; D gene ambiguous. Trimming removed 6 bases at V and 6 bases at J, with 19 bases between. CDR1 and CDR2 (germline): DFQATT, SNEGSKA (reference sequence). This CDR3 region has 14 residues.

This clonotype occurred a few times. The chain couples TRBV28 to TRBJ2-7; the match to TRBD2 covers 9 bases. The V gene's germline CDR1 is MDHEN and CDR2 SYDVKM. The CDR3 totals 12 residues. J was trimmed by 7 bases and V by 2 bases; bases with no gene match: 0. The CDR3 region is CASSLLAGEQYV. The CDR3 coding sequence is TGTGCCAGCAGTTTACTAGCGGGAGAGCAGTACGTC.

There are a few counts of this clonotype. Here the CDR3 reads CASSLEVVSYEQYF. The CDR3 bases are TGTGCCAGCAGCTTAGAGGTGGTCTCCTACGAGCAGTACTTC. The chain couples TRBV7-9 to TRBJ2-7; D gene unclear. Trimming pared 1 base from V and 0 bases from J, leaving 7 bases between. Germline-derived CDR1 and CDR2 are SEHNR and FQNEAQ (reference sequence). This CDR3 is built from 14 residues.

The chain joins TRBV24-1 to TRBJ2-1, with 7 bases identical to TRBD1. From germline, CDR1 is KGHDR and CDR2 SFDVKD. The junction had 2 bases not matched to a gene; V was cut back by 4 bases and J by 0 bases. The CDR3 is 15 residues long. The CDR3 region is CATSDDRDSYNEQFF. The CDR3 bases are TGTGCCACCAGTGACGACAGGGACTCCTACAATGAGCAGTTCTTC.

The chain links TRBV20-1 to TRBJ2-1, with 8 bases matching TRBD2. The germline V gene has CDR1 DFQATT and CDR2 SNEGSKA (reference sequence). V lost 3 bases and J lost 3; bases outside the gene matches: 7. The CDR3 covers 15 residues. The chain's CDR3 is CSARDLAGGYNEQFF. DNA of the CDR3: TGCAGTGCTAGGGACCTAGCGGGCGGCTACAATGAGCAGTTCTTC.

This clonotype was seen a few times. V is TRBV20-1 and J is TRBJ1-5; a weak D match, TRBD1 (5 bases). The V gene lost 2 bases and the J gene lost 9 bases, with 14 bases spanning the gap. Germline V gene sequence: CDR1 DFQATT, CDR2 SNEGSKA (reference sequence). The CDR3 runs to 13 residues. In DNA form, the CDR3 reads TGCAGTGCTAGAAGGGGAAGTGGGGGGCCCCAGCATTTT. Its protein product is CSARRGSGGPQHF.

This chain links TRBV10-3 with TRBJ2-2; D is undetermined. CDR1 is ENHRY, CDR2 SYGVKD, per germline. The ends were cut back, 5 bases at V and 8 bases at J, with 9 bases in the middle. The CDR3 runs to 12 residues. CDR3 protein: CAISNLSGELFF. As DNA, the CDR3 is TGTGCCATCAGTAACCTGTCGGGGGAGCTGTTTTTT.